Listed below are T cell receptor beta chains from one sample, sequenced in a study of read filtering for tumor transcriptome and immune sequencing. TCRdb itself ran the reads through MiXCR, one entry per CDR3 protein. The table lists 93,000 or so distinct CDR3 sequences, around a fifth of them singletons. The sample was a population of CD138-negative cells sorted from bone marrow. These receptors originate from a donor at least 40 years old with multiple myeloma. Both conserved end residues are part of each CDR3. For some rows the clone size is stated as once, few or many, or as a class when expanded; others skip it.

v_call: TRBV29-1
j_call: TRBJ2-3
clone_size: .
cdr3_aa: CSVERGRSDTQYF

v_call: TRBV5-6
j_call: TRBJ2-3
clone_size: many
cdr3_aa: CASSSGSPDTQYF

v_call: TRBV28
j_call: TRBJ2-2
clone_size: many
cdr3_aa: CASSLFTGNTGELFF

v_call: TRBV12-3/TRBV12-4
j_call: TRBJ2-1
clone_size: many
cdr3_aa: CASSFWNNEQFF

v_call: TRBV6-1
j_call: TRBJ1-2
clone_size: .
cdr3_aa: CASSLQGFYGYTF

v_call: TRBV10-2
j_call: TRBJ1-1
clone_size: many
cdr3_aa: CASSVEGVGAFF

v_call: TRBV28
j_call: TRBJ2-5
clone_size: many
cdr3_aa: CASSFSSGGQETQYF

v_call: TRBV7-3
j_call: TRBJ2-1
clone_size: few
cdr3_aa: CASSYQQGARFF

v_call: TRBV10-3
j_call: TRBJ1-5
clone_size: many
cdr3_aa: CAISGAGNQPQHF

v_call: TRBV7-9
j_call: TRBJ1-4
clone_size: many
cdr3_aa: CASSRVVQGNEKLFF

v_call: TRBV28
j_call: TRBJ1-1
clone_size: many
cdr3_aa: CASSLQGVRTEAFF

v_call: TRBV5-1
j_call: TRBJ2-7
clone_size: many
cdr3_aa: CASSPVPGFSYEQYF

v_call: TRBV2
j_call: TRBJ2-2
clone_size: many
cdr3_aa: CASSITSGAPGELFF

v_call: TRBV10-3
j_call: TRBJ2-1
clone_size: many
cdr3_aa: CAISSGTSGDWGDEQFF

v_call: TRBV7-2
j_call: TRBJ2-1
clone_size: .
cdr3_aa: CASTTWGTPYDEQFF

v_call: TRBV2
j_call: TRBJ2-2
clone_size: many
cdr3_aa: CASCYSENTGELFF

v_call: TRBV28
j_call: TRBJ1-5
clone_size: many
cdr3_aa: CASSLVGQGGRQPQHF

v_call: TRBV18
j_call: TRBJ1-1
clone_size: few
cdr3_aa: CASSVTHKARPFRRGENTEAFF

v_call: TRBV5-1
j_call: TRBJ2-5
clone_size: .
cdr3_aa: CASGNQGAGTQYF

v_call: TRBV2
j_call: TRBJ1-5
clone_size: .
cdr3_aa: CASSVTESQPQHF

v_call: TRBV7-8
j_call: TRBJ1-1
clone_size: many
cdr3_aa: CASSLAGVNTEAFF

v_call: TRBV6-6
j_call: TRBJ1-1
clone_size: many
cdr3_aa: CASSYPEGNTEAFF

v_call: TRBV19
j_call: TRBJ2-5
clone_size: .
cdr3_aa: CASSARGRFETQYF

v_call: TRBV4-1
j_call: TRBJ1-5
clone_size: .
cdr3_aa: CASSQGKGGNQPQHF

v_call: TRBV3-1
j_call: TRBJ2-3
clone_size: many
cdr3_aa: CASSPGLNTQYF

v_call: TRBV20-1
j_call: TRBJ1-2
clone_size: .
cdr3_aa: CSAWDGGSCGYTF

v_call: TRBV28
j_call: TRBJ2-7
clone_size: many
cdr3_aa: CASSLLGLSSYEQYF

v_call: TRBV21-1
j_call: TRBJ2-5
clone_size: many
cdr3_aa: CASSNGAGTGNPGREETQYF

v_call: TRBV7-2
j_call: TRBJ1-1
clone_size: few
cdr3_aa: CASDKGAAMNTEAFF